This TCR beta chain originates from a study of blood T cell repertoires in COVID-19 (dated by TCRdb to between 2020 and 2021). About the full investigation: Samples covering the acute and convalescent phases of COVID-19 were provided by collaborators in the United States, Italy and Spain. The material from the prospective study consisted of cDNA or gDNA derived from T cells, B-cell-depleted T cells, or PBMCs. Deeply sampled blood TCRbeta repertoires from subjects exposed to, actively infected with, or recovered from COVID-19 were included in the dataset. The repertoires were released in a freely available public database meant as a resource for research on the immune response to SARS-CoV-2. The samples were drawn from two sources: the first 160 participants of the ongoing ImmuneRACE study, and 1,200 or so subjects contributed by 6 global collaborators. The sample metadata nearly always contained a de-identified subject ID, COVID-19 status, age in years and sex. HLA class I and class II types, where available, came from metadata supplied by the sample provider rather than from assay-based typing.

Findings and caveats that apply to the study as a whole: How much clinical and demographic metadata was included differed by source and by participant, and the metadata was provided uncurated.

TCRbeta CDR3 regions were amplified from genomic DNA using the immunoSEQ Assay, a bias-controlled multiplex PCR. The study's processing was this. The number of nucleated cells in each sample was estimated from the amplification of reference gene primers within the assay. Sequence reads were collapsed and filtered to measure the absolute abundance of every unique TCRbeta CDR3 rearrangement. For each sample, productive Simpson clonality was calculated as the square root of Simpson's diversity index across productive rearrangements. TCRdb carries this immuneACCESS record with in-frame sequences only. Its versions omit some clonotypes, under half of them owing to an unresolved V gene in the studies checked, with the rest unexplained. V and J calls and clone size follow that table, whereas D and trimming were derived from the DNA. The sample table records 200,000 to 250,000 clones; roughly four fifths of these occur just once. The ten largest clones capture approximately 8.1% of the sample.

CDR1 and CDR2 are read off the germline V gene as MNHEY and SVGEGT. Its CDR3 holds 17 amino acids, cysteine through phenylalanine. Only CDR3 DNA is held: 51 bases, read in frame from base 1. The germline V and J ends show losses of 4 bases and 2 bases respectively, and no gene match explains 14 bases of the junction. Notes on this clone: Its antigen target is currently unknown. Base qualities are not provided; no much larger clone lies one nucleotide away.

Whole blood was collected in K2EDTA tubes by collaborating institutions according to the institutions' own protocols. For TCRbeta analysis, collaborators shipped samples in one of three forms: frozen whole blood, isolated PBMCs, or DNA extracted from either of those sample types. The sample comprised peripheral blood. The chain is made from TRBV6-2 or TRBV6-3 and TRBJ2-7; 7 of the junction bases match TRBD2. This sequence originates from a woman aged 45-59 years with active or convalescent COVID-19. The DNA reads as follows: TGTGCCAGCAGTTCCCGCCGGGGAGGGACGGGCACCTACGAGCAGTACTTC. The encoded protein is CASSSRRGGTGTYEQYF.